This TCR beta chain comes out of a study of shared clonotypes between healthy human individuals. This CDR3 spans 11 amino acids. From germline, CDR1 is SGHDN and CDR2 FVKESK. The ends were cut back, 6 bases at V and 5 bases at J, with 7 bases in the middle. The unsorted PBMC sample used ten immunoSEQ deep assay plates. As handled by the study authors: ImmunoSEQ only sent back junction sequences with no quality scores, so filtering was done differently. Assay: immunoSEQ multiplex PCR; the TCRdb copy retains only in-frame clones and omits some. The V and J calls and the clone size are those of that table, but D and trimming were determined from the DNA. The sample lists 400,000 to 600,000 clones; around 79% were seen once. The donor cohort consisted entirely of Caucasian adults residing in Nashville, Tennessee. This clone has only one observation.

The chain combines TRBV14 with TRBJ2-5, with D uncertain. The clonotype originates from a woman aged 40 to 50 in good health. Some clones in this sample may be carry-over from other donors' samples. Sequenced sample: PBMCs. The CDR3 sequence: CASSYVETQYF. DNA of the CDR3: TGTGCCAGCAGTTACGTGGAGACCCAGTACTTC.